These T cell receptor beta chains were read from a single sample in a study of T-cell memory formation after mild COVID-19. A single record per CDR3 protein comes from TCRdb applying MiXCR to the 5' RACE reads. Of just under 550,000 distinct CDR3 sequences listed, about a fifth were seen once; the top ten hold under 15%. Sequenced material: PBMCs or a T cell subset sorted from them (not recorded which). Every receptor here comes from an adult woman who had mild COVID-19 (a few samples of this study predate the infection). Cell type and time point are not known. The CDR3 runs from the conserved cysteine through the conserved F or W.

TRBJ1-1	TRBV20-1	CSARDTYRGRNTEAFF
TRBJ2-2	TRBV11-3	CASSPSQGRNTGELFF
TRBJ1-5	TRBV20-1	CSARDSNSNQPQHF
TRBJ2-6	TRBV4-3	CASSQEGSLGSGANVLTF
TRBJ1-2	TRBV20-1	CSARGGRQVYGYTF
TRBJ2-3	TRBV20-1	CSARVGDSSTDTQYF
TRBJ1-2	TRBV7-2	CASSSWIWDGYTF
TRBJ2-5	TRBV5-1	CASSSGLAAETQYF
TRBJ2-2	TRBV11-3	CASSPYRGTGELFF
TRBJ2-1	TRBV2	CASSEAGGPEEQFF
TRBJ2-5	TRBV28	CASSLYGFSQETQYF
TRBJ2-3	TRBV11-2	CASRTGTSGPQYF
TRBJ2-3	TRBV29-1	CSGIGATDTQYF
TRBJ2-7	TRBV7-6	CASSLAGRWASGYEQYF
TRBJ2-1	TRBV29-1	CSVEDSGGAYNEQFF
TRBJ2-1	TRBV5-4	CASSLRDDNEQFF
TRBJ2-1	TRBV5-1	CASSRDIYNEQFF
TRBJ2-1	TRBV7-9	CASRPGQGNNEQFF
TRBJ2-4	TRBV6-5	CASSRTGPNIQYF
TRBJ2-1	TRBV30	CAWSKGLASYNEQFF
TRBJ1-2	TRBV7-3	CASSQDRSYGYTF
TRBJ2-7	TRBV5-6	CASSLSGQGFYEQYF
TRBJ2-2	TRBV14	CASSQARVTGELFF
TRBJ2-2	TRBV13	CASSLVWANTGELFF
TRBJ1-1	TRBV5-1	CASSLATGRNTEAFF
TRBJ1-6	TRBV20-1	CSAVLQGGDSPLHF
TRBJ1-1	TRBV29-1	CSVAGSTMNTEAFF
TRBJ2-1	TRBV5-5	CASSRLGSGSYNEQFF
TRBJ1-6	TRBV18	CASSPTSQPNSPLHF
TRBJ2-7	TRBV7-9	CASSFGHGTGDEQYF
TRBJ2-2	TRBV7-2	CASRGLAGAGNTGELFF
TRBJ2-1	TRBV4-1	CASSQILAGETNSYNEQFF
TRBJ1-2	TRBV29-1	CSVETENYGYTF
TRBJ1-2	TRBV19	CASRVGGSDYGYTF
TRBJ1-1	TRBV4-1	CASSQARFGNTEAFF
TRBJ2-3	TRBV2	CASTPLADTQYF
TRBJ2-6	TRBV12-3/TRBV12-4	CASRRRETRTSSGANVLTF
TRBJ2-1	TRBV24-1	CATSHLRNEQFF
TRBJ1-5	TRBV18	CASSPGRSNQPQHF
TRBJ2-2	TRBV15	CATSRVRAGELFF
TRBJ2-5	TRBV24-1	CATSEEGSASETQYF
TRBJ2-7	TRBV12-3/TRBV12-4	CASSFRTGSPYEQYF
TRBJ1-3	TRBV28	CASWGGSGGNTIYF
TRBJ2-7	TRBV19	CASSINLAYEQYF
TRBJ1-5	TRBV6-5	CASSRSGTHSNQPQHF
TRBJ2-7	TRBV7-2	CASSLRGLAGQRYEQYF
TRBJ2-1	TRBV5-1	CASSLRGAGIGSYNEQFF
TRBJ1-1	TRBV20-1	CSASRGGTGGTEAFF
TRBJ2-7	TRBV20-1	CSAPGTSGGPTYF
TRBJ2-7	TRBV29-1	CSVETGPGVGQQYF
TRBJ2-5	TRBV7-6	CASSPHSGTGVRTQYF
TRBJ2-7	TRBV7-9	CASSTGSSGEQYF
TRBJ1-5	TRBV18	CASSPPGAGGNQPQHF
TRBJ2-7	TRBV27	CASSSTLTNEQYF
TRBJ1-2	TRBV9	CASSATGTNYGYTF
TRBJ1-1	TRBV19	CASSIPAGGTEAFF